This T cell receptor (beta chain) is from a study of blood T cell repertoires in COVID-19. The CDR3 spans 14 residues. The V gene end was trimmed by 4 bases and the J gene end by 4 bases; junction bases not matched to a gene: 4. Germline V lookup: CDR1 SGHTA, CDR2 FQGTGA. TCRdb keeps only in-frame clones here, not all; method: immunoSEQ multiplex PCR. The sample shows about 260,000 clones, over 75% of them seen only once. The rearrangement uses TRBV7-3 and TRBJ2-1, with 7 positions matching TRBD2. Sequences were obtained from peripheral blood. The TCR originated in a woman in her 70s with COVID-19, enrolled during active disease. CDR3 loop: CASSSPGLYNEQFF. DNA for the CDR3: TGTGCCAGCAGCTCGCCGGGACTATACAATGAGCAGTTCTTC.